The rows below give T cell receptor beta chains drawn from one sample of a study of blood T cell repertoires in COVID-19. Some clones are missing from TCRdb's copy, which holds only in-frame ones; the method was immunoSEQ multiplex PCR. Among roughly 430,000 clones listed, 88% were seen once. Sequencing was done on a sample of PBMCs or T cells enriched from blood (not recorded which). The receptor source for this set is a woman aged 40 to 50 with acute COVID-19. The conserved cysteine and the conserved F or W are not part of the CDR3 here.

CDR3 protein,V gene,J gene
ASTLRQPQH,TRBV5-6,TRBJ1-5
ASSLGRATYEQY,TRBV7-8,TRBJ2-7
ATSDPYRGGADTGELF,TRBV24-1,TRBJ2-2
ASSLARAAGELF,TRBV7-6,TRBJ2-2
ASSQDSTTNEKLF,TRBV11-2,TRBJ1-4
ASSQGLPSDEQF,TRBV3-1/TRBV3-2,TRBJ2-1
ASSFFPTVGFHEQY,TRBV7-9,TRBJ2-7
ASSQQTSGDLATQY,TRBV3-1/TRBV3-2,TRBJ2-3
ASSQEPRGGPTDTQY,TRBV3-1/TRBV3-2,TRBJ2-3
ASSLDRGWEKLF,TRBV7-9,TRBJ1-4
ASSLGQHYEQY,TRBV13,TRBJ2-7
ASAHTGYGYEQY,TRBV5-1,TRBJ2-7
ATSRDYRGWEQY,TRBV15,TRBJ2-7
ASRGTASGEQY,TRBV6-5,TRBJ2-7
ASSQDVGRVGNEQY,TRBV14,TRBJ2-7
ASSVGRGGRETQY,TRBV9,TRBJ2-5
ASSLGRRTQGQGGSGNTIY,TRBV7-7,TRBJ1-3
ASSESSGRQSYT,TRBV6-1,TRBJ1-2
ATQPRQGATDRNQPQH,TRBV19,TRBJ1-5
ASSLPGRGRGGYT,TRBV7-2,TRBJ1-2
ASTRTGKVGYT,TRBV6-5,TRBJ1-2
ASSFSGGTEAF,TRBV13,TRBJ1-1
ASSVGQSYGYT,TRBV5-1,TRBJ1-2
SASQVYTEAF,TRBV20-1,TRBJ1-1
ASSITVNTEAF,TRBV6-5,TRBJ1-1
ASSGDRSSTDTQY,TRBV2,TRBJ2-3
ASSWRTGGLTEAF,TRBV5-8,TRBJ1-1
ASSLSGNSPLH,TRBV7-9,TRBJ1-6
ASSSRRTGVGNTIY,TRBV7-9,TRBJ1-3
ASSSRTSGGQTRSYEQY,TRBV19,TRBJ2-7
SLQPTGGSTDTQY,TRBV29-1,TRBJ2-3
ASSASGTSGGAHNEQF,TRBV5-1,TRBJ2-1
ASSIQGATDTQY,TRBV19,TRBJ2-3
ASSQPSGEGETQY,TRBV5-1,TRBJ2-5
ASSSLNRGDEQY,TRBV7-9,TRBJ2-7
ASSQDNGGYGYT,TRBV4-2,TRBJ1-2
ASSLSGGAMNTQY,TRBV27,TRBJ2-3
ASSPPGTEKLF,TRBV6-2/TRBV6-3,TRBJ1-4
ASSPSGSPGYT,TRBV9,TRBJ1-2
SVKRTNYNEQF,TRBV29-1,TRBJ2-1
ASSFGLAGGNEQF,TRBV7-9,TRBJ2-1
ASSLTSGVTYEQY,TRBV7-9,TRBJ2-7
ASSITGTGNTIY,TRBV6-5,TRBJ1-3
ASSDDRAARSYEQY,TRBV5-4,TRBJ2-7
ASRSFRGEAF,TRBV19,TRBJ1-1
SVGRYEGAGEQY,TRBV29-1,TRBJ2-7
ASSLVRLAGETQY,TRBV5-1,TRBJ2-5
ASSLVSGGLYNEQF,TRBV7-2,TRBJ2-1
ASSLGARGETQY,TRBV5-1,TRBJ2-5
ASSFLGFRGNTEAF,TRBV5-4,TRBJ1-1
ASSIRGTGGTDTQY,TRBV27,TRBJ2-3
ASTLQGNQAYTEAF,TRBV2,TRBJ1-1
ASSSQGAETQY,TRBV12-3/TRBV12-4,TRBJ2-5
ASSGQLNQPQH,TRBV19,TRBJ1-5
ASSVGQDSYGYT,TRBV9,TRBJ1-2
ASSEVIGADGYT,TRBV2,TRBJ1-2
ASSTNRVALYEQY,TRBV21-1,TRBJ2-7
ASRLNFFFRTGAPGIQY,TRBV2,TRBJ2-4
ASSPAQTFSTDTQY,TRBV18,TRBJ2-3